The present TCR beta chain was sequenced within a study of naive and memory T cell subsets. Whole-study results and caveats: Higher TCR numbers at tuberculin sites reflect T cell infiltration, per interpretation. Reportedly, tuberculin skin test sites gave far more TCRs than other biopsies.

This clonotype has more than one count but fewer than ten. No antigen is known for it. Four PCR rounds used nested alpha and beta constant region primers plus the SP2 primer. TCRdb independently ran MiXCR on the UMI-ligation and nested PCR reads; one entry per CDR3 protein. The sample includes tens of thousands of distinct CDR3 sequences, 11% of them seen just once. Treatment described: skin biopsy from PPD injection site in Mantoux-positive individual. A UMI-containing oligonucleotide was joined by 3' ligation to the TCR cDNA template. The TCR originated in an adult in good health. The source material was skin, sampled from a tuberculin skin test site.

The CDR3 is CASSLDVATNEKLFF. CDR3 bases: TGCGCCAGCAGCTTGGATGTTGCAACTAATGAAAAACTGTTTTTT. The chain recombines TRBV5-1 with TRBJ1-4, with D uncertain. The CDR3 totals 15 residues. Germline V CDR1 and CDR2: SGHRS, YFSETQ. V was cut by 0 bases and J by 0 bases, with 6 bases left in between.